The source of this T cell receptor beta chain is a study of T cells in localized non-small cell lung cancer. Overall study findings and caveats: Heterogeneity within the tumor remains possible, as just one region underwent sequencing.

Clones were read by immunoSEQ multiplex PCR, and TCRdb kept only the in-frame ones, dropping some. This sample has fewer than 1,500 clones, with 20% to 30% found just once. The CDR3 has 13 residues. Germline CDR1 MGHDK, CDR2 SYGVNS. With 8 bases removed from V and 7 bases from J, the gap between germline ends came to 16 bases. Comments on this clone: As yet, its antigen is unknown.

Material: lung tumor tissue, obtained before any cancer treatment. J is TRBJ2-3 and V is TRBV25-1, with D perhaps assigned TRBD1 or TRBD2 (6 bases each). This clonotype originated in a male donor aged 60 or over with stage I lung adenocarcinoma. For the CDR3, the DNA is TGTGCCAGCGCCCACACAGGGAGGAATACGCAGTATTTT. Translated, it gives CASAHTGRNTQYF.